The 3 T cell receptor beta chains below all came from one sample that was sequenced in a study of T cell responses to AZD1222 COVID-19 vaccine. The table came from immunoSEQ multiplex PCR; TCRdb's copy has only in-frame clones and leaves some out. The table includes approximately 150,000 clones, about nine tenths detected once. Sample: peripheral blood, taken 28 days after the second AZD1222 dose. The receptor set was obtained from an adult who received the AZD1222 COVID-19 vaccine.

The chain combines TRBV3-1 (or the pseudogene TRBV3-2) with TRBJ2-5; TRBD2 agrees at 9 bases. This CDR3 is built from 16 residues. V was pared by 0 bases and J by 2 bases, with 4 bases of the junction left unmatched. Germline loops: CDR1 LGHDT, CDR2 YNNKEL (reference sequence). The CDR3 DNA sequence: TGTGCCAGCAGCCAAGATTTAGCGGGAGCACAAGAGACCCAGTACTTC. Translated: CASSQDLAGAQETQYF.

This chain uses TRBV4-3 with TRBJ1-3, with 9 bases identical to TRBD1. This CDR3 spans 17 amino acids. Germline CDR1 LGHNA, CDR2 YSLEER. V shed 1 base, J shed 4 bases, and the junction held 8 bases outside the gene matches. The CDR3 DNA follows: TGCGCCAGCAGCCAAGCAGCGGGACAGGGTTCGGGAAACACCATATATTTT. It encodes CASSQAAGQGSGNTIYF.

CDR3 bases: TGCAGCGTTGGTAGGGAGTTCCCCTACGAGCAGTACTTC. It specifies CSVGREFPYEQYF. This chain uses TRBV29-1 with TRBJ2-7, with D tentatively TRBD2 (5 bases). Germline V gene lookup returns CDR1 SQVTM and CDR2 ANQGSEA. There are 13 residues in the CDR3. V lost 4 bases, J lost 2 bases, and 12 bases lay in between.